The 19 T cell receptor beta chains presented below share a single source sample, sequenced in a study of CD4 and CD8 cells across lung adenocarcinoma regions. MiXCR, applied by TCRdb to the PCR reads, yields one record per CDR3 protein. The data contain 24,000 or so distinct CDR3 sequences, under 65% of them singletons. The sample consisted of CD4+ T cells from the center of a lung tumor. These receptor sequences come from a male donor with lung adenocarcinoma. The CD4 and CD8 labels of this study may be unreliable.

DNA for the CDR3: TGTGCCATCAGCCTCCAGGCCGGGAGTCCCGAGAAGCAGTTTTTT. Translation: CAISLQAGSPEKQFF. The V gene is TRBV10-3, the J gene TRBJ2-2; D is perhaps TRBD2 (6 bases). Germline CDR1 reads ENHRY; CDR2 reads SYGVKD. With 6 bases removed from V and 16 bases from J, the gap between germline ends came to 27 bases. The CDR3 runs 15 residues.

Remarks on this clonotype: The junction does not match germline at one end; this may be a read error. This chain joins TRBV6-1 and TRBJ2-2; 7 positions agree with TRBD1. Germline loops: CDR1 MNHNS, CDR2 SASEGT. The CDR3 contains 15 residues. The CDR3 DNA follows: TGTGCCCGGGGCCTCCAGTCCGTGATCACAGGGGCGCTGTTTTTT. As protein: CARGLQSVITGALFF.

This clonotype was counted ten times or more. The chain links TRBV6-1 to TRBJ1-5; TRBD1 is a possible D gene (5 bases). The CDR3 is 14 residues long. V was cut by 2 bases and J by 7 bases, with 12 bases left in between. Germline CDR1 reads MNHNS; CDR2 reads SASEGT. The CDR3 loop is CASSESAGQQPQHF. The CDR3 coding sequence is TGTGCCAGCAGTGAATCGGCAGGGCAACAGCCCCAGCATTTT.

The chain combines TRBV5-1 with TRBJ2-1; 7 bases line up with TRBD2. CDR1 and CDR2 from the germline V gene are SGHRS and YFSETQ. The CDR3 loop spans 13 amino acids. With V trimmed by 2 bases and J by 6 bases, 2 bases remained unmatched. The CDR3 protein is CASSFRTSNEQFF. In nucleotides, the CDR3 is TGCGCCAGCAGCTTCCGGACTAGCAATGAGCAGTTCTTC.

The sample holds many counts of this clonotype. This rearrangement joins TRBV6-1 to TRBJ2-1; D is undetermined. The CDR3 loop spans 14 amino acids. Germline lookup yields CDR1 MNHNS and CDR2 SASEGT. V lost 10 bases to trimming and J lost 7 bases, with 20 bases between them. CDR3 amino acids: CATIDGSFTNEQFF. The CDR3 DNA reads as TGTGCCACCATTGACGGATCCTTTACGAATGAGCAGTTCTTC.

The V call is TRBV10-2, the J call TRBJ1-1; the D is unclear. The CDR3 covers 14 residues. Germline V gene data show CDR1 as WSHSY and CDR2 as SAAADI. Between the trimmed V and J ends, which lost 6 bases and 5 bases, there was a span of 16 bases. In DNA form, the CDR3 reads TGCGCCAGCAGGGAGATTGATCCCCAGACTGAAGCTTTCTTT. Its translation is CASREIDPQTEAFF.

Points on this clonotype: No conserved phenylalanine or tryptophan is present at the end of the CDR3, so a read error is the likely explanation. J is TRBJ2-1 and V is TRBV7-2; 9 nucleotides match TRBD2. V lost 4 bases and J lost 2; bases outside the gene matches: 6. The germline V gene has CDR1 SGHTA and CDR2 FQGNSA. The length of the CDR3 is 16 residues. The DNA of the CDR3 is TGTGCCAGCAGCTCGAAGCGGGGGGATACCTACAATGAGCAGTTCTTA. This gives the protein CASSSKRGDTYNEQFL.

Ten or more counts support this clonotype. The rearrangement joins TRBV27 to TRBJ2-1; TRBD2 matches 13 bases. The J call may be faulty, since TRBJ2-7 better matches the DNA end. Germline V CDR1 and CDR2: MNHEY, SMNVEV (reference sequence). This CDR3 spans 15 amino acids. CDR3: CASSPGTSGNHEQYF. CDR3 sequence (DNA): TGTGCCAGCAGTCCGGGGACTAGCGGGAACCACGAGCAGTACTTC.

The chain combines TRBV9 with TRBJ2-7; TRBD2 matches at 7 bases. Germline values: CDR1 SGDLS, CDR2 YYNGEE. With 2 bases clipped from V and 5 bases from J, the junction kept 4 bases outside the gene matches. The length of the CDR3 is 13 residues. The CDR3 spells CASSVAAGDEQYF. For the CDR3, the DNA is TGTGCCAGCAGCGTGGCGGCGGGAGACGAGCAGTACTTC.

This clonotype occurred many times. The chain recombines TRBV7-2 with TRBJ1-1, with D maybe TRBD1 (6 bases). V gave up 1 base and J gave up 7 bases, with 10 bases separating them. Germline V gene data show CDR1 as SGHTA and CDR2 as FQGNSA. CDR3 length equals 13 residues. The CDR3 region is CASSLVGGGEAFF. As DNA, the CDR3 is TGTGCCAGCAGCTTAGTAGGGGGGGGTGAAGCTTTCTTT.

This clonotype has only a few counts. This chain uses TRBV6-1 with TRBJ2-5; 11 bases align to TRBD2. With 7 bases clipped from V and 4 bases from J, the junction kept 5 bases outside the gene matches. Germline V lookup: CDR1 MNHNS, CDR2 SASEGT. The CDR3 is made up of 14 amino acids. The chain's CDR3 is CASKVTSGTETQYF. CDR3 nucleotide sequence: TGTGCCAGCAAAGTGACTAGCGGGACAGAGACCCAGTACTTC.

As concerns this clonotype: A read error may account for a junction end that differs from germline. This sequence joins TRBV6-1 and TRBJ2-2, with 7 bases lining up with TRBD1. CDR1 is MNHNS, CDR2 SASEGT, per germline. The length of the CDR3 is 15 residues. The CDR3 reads CARRLQAVSTGALFF. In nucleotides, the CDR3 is TGTGCCCGGAGACTCCAGGCTGTGAGCACAGGGGCGCTGTTTTTT.

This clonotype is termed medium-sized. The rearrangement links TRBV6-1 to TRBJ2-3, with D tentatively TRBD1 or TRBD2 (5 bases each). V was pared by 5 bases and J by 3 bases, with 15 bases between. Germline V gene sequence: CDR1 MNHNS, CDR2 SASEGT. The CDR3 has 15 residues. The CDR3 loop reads CASSRTNWGTDTQYF. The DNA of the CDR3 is TGTGCCAGCAGTCGAACGAACTGGGGGACAGATACGCAGTATTTT.

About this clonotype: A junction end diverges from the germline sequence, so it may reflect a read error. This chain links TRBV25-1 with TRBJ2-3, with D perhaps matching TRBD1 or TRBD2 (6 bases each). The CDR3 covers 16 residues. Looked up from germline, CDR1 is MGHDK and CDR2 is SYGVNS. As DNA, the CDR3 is TGTGCTAGCAGGGGATTGGGGGGCCCGCACAAAGAGACGCAGTATTTT. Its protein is CASRGLGGPHKETQYF.

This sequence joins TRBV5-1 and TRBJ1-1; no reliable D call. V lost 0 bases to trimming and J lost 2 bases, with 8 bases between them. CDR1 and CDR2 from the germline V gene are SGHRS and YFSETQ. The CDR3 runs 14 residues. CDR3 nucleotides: TGCGCCAGCAGCTTGGGCGCAGGTAACACTGAAGCTTTCTTT. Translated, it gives CASSLGAGNTEAFF.

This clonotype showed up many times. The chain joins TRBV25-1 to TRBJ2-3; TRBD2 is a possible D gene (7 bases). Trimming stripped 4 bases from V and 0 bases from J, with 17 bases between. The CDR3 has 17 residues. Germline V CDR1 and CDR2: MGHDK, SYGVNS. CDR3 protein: CASSVPEGGESTDTQYF. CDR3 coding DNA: TGTGCCAGCAGTGTCCCGGAGGGGGGGGAAAGCACAGATACGCAGTATTTT.

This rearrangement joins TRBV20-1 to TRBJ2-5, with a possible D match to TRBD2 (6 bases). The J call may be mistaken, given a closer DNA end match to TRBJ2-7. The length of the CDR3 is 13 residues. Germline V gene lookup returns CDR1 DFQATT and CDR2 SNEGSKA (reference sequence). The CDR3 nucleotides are TGCAGTGCCCAGGCGGGATATTCCTACGAGCAGTACTTC. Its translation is CSAQAGYSYEQYF.

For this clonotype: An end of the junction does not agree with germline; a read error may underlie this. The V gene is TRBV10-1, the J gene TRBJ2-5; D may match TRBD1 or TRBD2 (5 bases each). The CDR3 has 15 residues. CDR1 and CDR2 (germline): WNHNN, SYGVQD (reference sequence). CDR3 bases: TGCGCCGGGGGTGAAGGGAGCGCGGACCAAGATACCCAGTACTTT. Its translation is CAGGEGSADQDTQYF.

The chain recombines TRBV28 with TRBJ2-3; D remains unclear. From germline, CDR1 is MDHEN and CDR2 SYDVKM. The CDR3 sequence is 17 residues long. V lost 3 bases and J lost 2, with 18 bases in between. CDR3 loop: CASSLGNGARTTDTQYF. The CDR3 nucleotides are TGTGCCAGCAGTTTGGGAAACGGAGCCCGTACCACAGATACGCAGTATTTT.